These 23 T cell receptor beta chains came from one sample sequenced in a study of T cells in Graves' hyperthyroidism and ophthalmopathy. Using RNA transcripts as the source, TCR beta CDR3 regions were amplified. The HTBI primer set drove a first-round RT-PCR of the TCR CDR3. TCRdb itself ran the multiplex PCR reads through MiXCR, one entry per CDR3 protein. The sample includes 600,000 or so distinct CDR3 sequences, under 20% seen only once; the top ten take 3% to 4%. Sequencing was done on a sample of blood. Receptors were obtained from a woman in her twenties or thirties with Graves' hyperthyroidism.

This clonotype was counted many times. The chain is built from TRBV28 and TRBJ1-1; the match to TRBD1 covers 9 bases. The CDR3 length is 14 residues. Germline CDR1 reads MDHEN; CDR2 reads SYDVKM. V lost 5 bases to trimming and J lost 5 bases; unmatched junction nucleotides: 6. In nucleotides, the CDR3 is TGTGCCAGCAGTGAAACAGGGGGCGGTACTGAAGCTTTCTTT. It is translated as CASSETGGGTEAFF.

This clonotype has more than one count but fewer than ten. V usage is TRBV6-1 and J usage is TRBJ2-7; perhaps D is TRBD1 or TRBD2 (6 bases each). Germline assignment: CDR1 MNHNS and CDR2 SASEGT. This CDR3 spans 14 amino acids. The V and J ends lost 2 bases and 3 bases respectively, with 11 bases between them. CDR3: CASSERGTNYEQYF. For the CDR3, the DNA is TGTGCCAGCAGTGAACGGGGGACAAACTACGAGCAGTACTTC.

The gene calls are TRBV13 and TRBJ2-1; D is possibly TRBD1 (5 bases). Per the germline V gene, CDR1 is PRHDT and CDR2 is FYEKMQ (reference sequence). V lost 5 bases to trimming and J lost 6 bases, with 14 bases between them. There are 14 residues in the CDR3. Here the CDR3 DNA reads TGTGCCAGCAGCCCCCGGTCAGGGTCCAATGAGCAGTTCTTC. It translates to CASSPRSGSNEQFF.

This clonotype was detected many times. The V call is TRBV5-6, the J call TRBJ2-3, with a tentative D call TRBD2 (5 bases). V was trimmed by 2 bases and J by 5 bases, leaving 12 bases between them. From germline, CDR1 is SGHDT and CDR2 YYEEEE. This CDR3 spans 14 amino acids. DNA for the CDR3: TGTGCCAGCAGCTTAGGGCTGGAGGAAGATACGCAGTATTTT. Protein product: CASSLGLEEDTQYF.

This clonotype was detected many times. With a much larger clone just one base away, this may be a read error. The V gene is TRBV28, the J gene TRBJ2-7; D gene uncertain. The length of the CDR3 is 12 residues. Deletions cut 2 bases from V and 2 bases from J, with 4 bases between. Germline V CDR1 and CDR2: MDHEN, SYDVKM. The CDR3 region has the DNA TGTGCCAGCAGTTTACTCACCTACGAGCAGTACTTC. Protein: CASSLLTYEQYF.

The V call is TRBV12-3 or TRBV12-4, the J call TRBJ1-4; 9 positions match TRBD1. The V segment lost 6 bases and the J segment 7 bases; nucleotides outside the gene matches: 9. The CDR3 is 15 residues long. CDR3 residues: CASRLTGGISEKLFF. The CDR3, as DNA: TGTGCCAGCAGGTTGACAGGGGGGATCAGTGAAAAACTGTTTTTT.

The table lists this clonotype with many counts. This chain connects TRBV6-5 to TRBJ1-1; TRBD1 is a possible D gene (5 bases). The germline V gene has CDR1 MNHEY and CDR2 SVGAGI. The CDR3 is 15 residues long. The V end lost 0 bases, the J end lost 8 bases, and 16 bases lay between the germline ends. This CDR3 reads CASSYSGGAEPEAFF. The CDR3 nucleotides are TGTGCCAGCAGTTACTCTGGGGGTGCAGAGCCGGAAGCTTTCTTT.

This clonotype turned up a few times. The gene calls are TRBV11-2 and TRBJ2-6, with D perhaps matching TRBD1 (5 bases). Trimming left V 2 bases short and J 0 bases short, with 11 bases between. Germline V CDR1 and CDR2: SGHAT, FQNNGV. The CDR3 is made up of 17 amino acids. The DNA of the CDR3 is TGTGCCAGCAGCTTAAGGTTGGGGCACTCTGGGGCCAACGTCCTGACTTTC. Its protein product is CASSLRLGHSGANVLTF.

The chain links TRBV12-3 or TRBV12-4 to TRBJ2-7; 13 positions agree with TRBD2. V was clipped by 5 bases and J by 5 bases; unmatched bases: 6. This CDR3 has 15 residues. Written as DNA, the CDR3 is TGTGCCAGCAGTCCTGGACTAGCGGGAGACCACGAGCAGTACTTC. It specifies CASSPGLAGDHEQYF.

This clonotype was detected ten times or more. The CDR3 sequence is CSADPGLRTYEQYF. CDR3 in DNA: TGCAGTGCTGATCCGGGACTACGGACCTACGAGCAGTACTTC. This sequence joins TRBV20-1 and TRBJ2-7, with 7 bases that match TRBD2. V was pared by 5 bases and J by 2 bases, with 9 bases of the junction left unmatched. In germline, CDR1 is DFQATT, CDR2 SNEGSKA (reference sequence). The CDR3 has 14 residues.

The genes are TRBV19 and TRBJ1-1; D may be TRBD1 (6 bases). The CDR3 contains 16 residues. Germline V gene sequence: CDR1 LNHDA, CDR2 SQIVND (reference sequence). Trimming cost V 7 bases and J 2 bases, with 20 bases left between them. CDR3 in DNA: TGTGCCAGTAAGGGGGGGCCCCCCGGGTTCAACACTGAAGCTTTCTTT. This encodes CASKGGPPGFNTEAFF.

This clonotype was seen repeatedly, ten times or more. The V call is TRBV20-1, the J call TRBJ2-7; 15 nucleotides line up with TRBD2. The V gene end was trimmed by 6 bases and the J gene end by 2 bases; junction bases not matched to a gene: 14. Germline CDR1 is DFQATT and CDR2 is SNEGSKA (reference sequence). CDR3 length: 18 amino acids. CDR3 nucleotides: TGCAGTGCGCCTGGGGGACTAGCGGGAGGAAAGTCCACCTACGAGCAGTACTTC. Translated: CSAPGGLAGGKSTYEQYF.

This clonotype occurred many times. The V and J genes are TRBV12-3 or TRBV12-4 and TRBJ1-1; D may be TRBD1 (5 bases). The CDR3 sequence is 13 residues long. Deletions cut 4 bases from V and 1 base from J, with 7 bases between. The DNA for the CDR3 is TGTGCCAGCAGTTGGGGACGGAACACTGAAGCTTTCTTT. Its translation: CASSWGRNTEAFF.

The chain is built from TRBV28 and TRBJ2-7, with TRBD1 identical over 7 bases. V gave up 1 base and J gave up 5 bases; unmatched junction bases: 5. The CDR3 runs 14 residues. CDR1 is MDHEN, CDR2 SYDVKM, per germline. The CDR3 DNA sequence: TGTGCCAGCAGTTTATCCTTCCAGGGGGACGAGCAGTACTTC. It codes for CASSLSFQGDEQYF.

The chain uses TRBV4-2 and TRBJ2-6; TRBD2 aligns across 9 bases. The CDR3 covers 19 residues. V trimming: 0 bases; J trimming: 0 bases; junction bases outside the gene matches: 6. Germline lookup yields CDR1 LGHNA and CDR2 YNFKEQ. CDR3: CASSQDAGGTFSGANVLTF. The CDR3 DNA sequence: TGTGCCAGCAGCCAAGATGCGGGAGGGACCTTCTCTGGGGCCAACGTCCTGACTTTC.

This chain joins TRBV4-3 and TRBJ2-1; TRBD2 agrees at 9 bases. Germline V CDR1 and CDR2: LGHNA, YSLEER. The CDR3 extends over 16 amino acids. V was pared by 1 base and J by 2 bases, with 3 bases of the junction left unmatched. The chain's CDR3 is CASSQGVAGAYNEQFF. The CDR3 DNA reads TGCGCCAGCAGCCAAGGGGTAGCGGGAGCCTACAATGAGCAGTTCTTC.

There are many counts of this clonotype. This chain connects TRBV19 to TRBJ2-1; 12 positions agree with TRBD2. CDR1 is LNHDA and CDR2 is SQIVND in the germline V gene (reference sequence). The CDR3 totals 16 residues. Trimming took 1 base from V and 7 from J; bases not matched to a gene: 5. The CDR3, as DNA: TGTGCCAGTAGTATAGTAGGCCTAGCGGGAGGGAATGAGCAGTTCTTC. It specifies CASSIVGLAGGNEQFF.

The chain uses TRBV27 and TRBJ2-4; 9 bases align to TRBD1. J lost 2 bases, V lost 10 bases, and 9 bases had no gene match. CDR3 length equals 15 residues. Looked up from germline, CDR1 is MNHEY and CDR2 is SMNVEV (reference sequence). Written as DNA, the CDR3 is TGTGCCACTAGCACAGGGGGCCTGTCCAAAAACATTCAGTACTTC. Its protein product is CATSTGGLSKNIQYF.

The chain carries TRBV20-1 and TRBJ2-1; TRBD2 matches at 15 bases. This CDR3 comprises 15 residues. V lost 5 bases to trimming and J lost 9 bases; unmatched junction nucleotides: 8. Germline V lookup: CDR1 DFQATT, CDR2 SNEGSKA (reference sequence). CDR3 region: CSAFGGTSGRIEQFF. CDR3 in DNA: TGCAGTGCTTTCGGCGGGACTAGCGGGAGGATTGAGCAGTTCTTC.

This clonotype was found a few times. The J gene is TRBJ2-5, the V gene TRBV9; TRBD2 is a possible D gene (5 bases). Germline V CDR1 and CDR2: SGDLS, YYNGEE. This CDR3 contains 16 residues. The V end was cut by 0 bases, the J end by 1 base, with 13 bases between. CDR3 loop: CASSVGGRGVQETQYF. CDR3 nucleotide sequence: TGTGCCAGCAGCGTAGGAGGGAGAGGCGTCCAAGAGACCCAGTACTTC.

This clonotype was seen many times. The chain links TRBV29-1 to TRBJ2-1; D not resolved. Germline lookup yields CDR1 SQVTM and CDR2 ANQGSEA. The CDR3 is 11 residues long. Deletions cut 4 bases from V and 4 bases from J, with 5 bases between. CDR3 nucleotides: TGCAGCGTTGGGCCATACAATGAGCAGTTCTTC. This encodes CSVGPYNEQFF.

This clonotype was counted at least ten times. The rearrangement uses TRBV12-3 or TRBV12-4 and TRBJ1-1, with 9 bases identical to TRBD1. The CDR3 covers 15 residues. V was pared by 2 bases and J by 2 bases, with 3 bases of the junction left unmatched. CDR3 coding DNA: TGTGCCAGCAGTTTAACAGGGGGCGGAAACACTGAAGCTTTCTTT. Protein sequence: CASSLTGGGNTEAFF.

In its sample, this clonotype was seen many times. The chain has TRBV28 and TRBJ1-2; 7 positions agree with TRBD1. Per germline, CDR1 MDHEN and CDR2 SYDVKM. The CDR3 extends over 12 amino acids. V shed 3 bases and J 5 bases; nucleotides not matched to a gene: 0. CDR3 coding DNA: TGTGCCAGCAGTTTGACAGGGTATGGCTACACCTTC. It codes for CASSLTGYGYTF.